The 15 T cell receptor beta chains below all came from one sample that was sequenced in a study of OX40 agonist ivuxolimab in advanced cancers. This table comes from immunoSEQ multiplex PCR, and its TCRdb copy is limited to in-frame clones, with some not included. The sample records approximately 33,000 clones, 90% being singletons. The sequenced sample was CD4+ or CD8+ T cells sorted from blood, obtained in a trial of the OX40 agonist ivuxolimab. The receptors derive from an adult with an advanced solid tumor such as melanoma, head and neck, liver or kidney cancer.

V is TRBV28 and J is TRBJ1-5; TRBD1 matches at 8 bases. The CDR3 length is 14 residues. The germline CDR1 and CDR2 sequences are MDHEN and SYDVKM. V was clipped by 5 bases and J by 6 bases; unmatched bases: 6. The CDR3 protein is CASSLQGASQPQHF. The CDR3 coding sequence is TGTGCCAGCAGTCTTCAGGGGGCAAGTCAGCCCCAGCATTTT.

This chain links TRBV27 with TRBJ2-1, with a possible D match to TRBD2 (6 bases). This CDR3 contains 14 residues. The V end was cut by 3 bases, the J end by 3 bases, with 9 bases between. The V gene's germline CDR1 is MNHEY and CDR2 SMNVEV (reference sequence). The CDR3 spells CASSFGTLYNEQFF. The CDR3 DNA reads as TGTGCCAGCAGTTTCGGGACTCTCTACAATGAGCAGTTCTTC.

The chain has TRBV5-1 and TRBJ1-4, with TRBD1 identical over 7 bases. The junction had 15 bases not matched to a gene; V was cut back by 7 bases and J by 6 bases. Germline lookup yields CDR1 SGHRS and CDR2 YFSETQ. The CDR3 loop spans 16 amino acids. For the CDR3, the DNA is TGCGCCAGCGGGGGCCTAAGAGACAGGGCGGATGAAAAACTGTTTTTT. It encodes CASGGLRDRADEKLFF. Using reference TRBV5-1 and TRBJ1-4 for the parts outside the CDR3, the full variable domain is KAGVTQTPRYLIKTRGQQVTLSCSPISGHRSVSWYQQTPGQGLQFLFEYFSETQRNKGNFPGRFSGRQFSNSRSEMNVSTLELGDSALYLCASGGLRDRADEKLFFGSGTQLSVL.

This chain uses TRBV19 with TRBJ1-5; 11 bases are shared with TRBD1. The CDR3 consists of 14 residues. V lost 8 bases, J lost 6 bases, and 6 bases stayed unmatched. CDR1 is LNHDA, CDR2 SQIVND, per germline (reference sequence). CDR3 protein: CASRIGQGAQPQHF. As DNA, the CDR3 is TGTGCCAGTCGAATAGGACAGGGGGCTCAGCCCCAGCATTTT.

The chain carries TRBV5-1 and TRBJ2-7; 9 bases are shared with TRBD1. The CDR3 has 14 residues. The V segment lost 7 bases and the J segment 1 base; nucleotides outside the gene matches: 6. Germline V lookup: CDR1 SGHRS, CDR2 YFSETQ. The CDR3 DNA is TGCGCCAGCGGCCCCGGGACAGGGTCCTACGAGCAGTACTTC. This encodes CASGPGTGSYEQYF. Combining the CDR3 with reference TRBV5-1 and TRBJ2-7 gives the whole variable domain KAGVTQTPRYLIKTRGQQVTLSCSPISGHRSVSWYQQTPGQGLQFLFEYFSETQRNKGNFPGRFSGRQFSNSRSEMNVSTLELGDSALYLCASGPGTGSYEQYFGPGTRLTVT.

The chain employs TRBV28 and TRBJ1-1; TRBD1 aligns across 9 bases. The CDR3 spans 16 residues. CDR1 and CDR2 (germline): MDHEN, SYDVKM. V gave up 7 bases and J gave up 3 bases; unmatched junction bases: 12. The DNA for the CDR3 is TGTGCCAGCAAAACCGGGACAGGGTTTATTGACACTGAAGCTTTCTTT. Its translation: CASKTGTGFIDTEAFF.

V usage is TRBV7-2 and J usage is TRBJ2-1; 9 bases map to TRBD2. Germline loops: CDR1 SGHTA, CDR2 FQGNSA. The junction had 6 bases not matched to a gene; V was cut back by 1 base and J by 2 bases. This CDR3 region has 17 residues. Written as DNA, the CDR3 is TGTGCCAGCAGCTTAGATAGGCTAGCGGGGCCCTACAATGAGCAGTTCTTC. Encoded protein: CASSLDRLAGPYNEQFF.

This clone occurred once. V gene TRBV7-6 combines with J gene TRBJ1-6; TRBD1 is a possible D gene (5 bases). CDR1 is SGHVS and CDR2 is FNYEAQ in the germline V gene. The CDR3 spans 15 residues. With 2 bases removed from V and 4 bases from J, the gap between germline ends came to 9 bases. CDR3 protein: CASSLSRDYNSPLHF. CDR3 DNA: TGTGCCAGCAGCTTATCCAGGGATTATAATTCACCCCTCCACTTT.

The chain combines TRBV6-5 with TRBJ1-3; D remains ambiguous. V was pared by 7 bases and J by 0 bases, with 13 bases between. The germline gives CDR1 MNHEY, CDR2 SVGAGI. This CDR3 is 15 amino acids long. CDR3 loop: CASMVDVSSGNTIYF. The CDR3 bases are TGTGCCAGCATGGTGGACGTAAGCTCTGGAAACACCATATATTTT.

V and J are TRBV9 and TRBJ2-7; 8 bases agree with TRBD1. V was clipped by 4 bases and J by 2 bases; unmatched bases: 5. CDR1 and CDR2 (germline): SGDLS, YYNGEE. The length of the CDR3 is 14 residues. Here the CDR3 reads CASSPGQGAYEQYF. The CDR3 coding sequence is TGTGCCAGCAGCCCAGGACAGGGAGCCTACGAGCAGTACTTC.

This chain uses TRBV7-8 with TRBJ2-7; 9 bases agree with TRBD1. With V trimmed by 0 bases and J by 7 bases, 7 bases remained unmatched. CDR1 and CDR2 (germline): SGHVS, FQNEAQ. The CDR3 totals 15 residues. CDR3 coding DNA: TGTGCCAGCAGCTTAGCAAACAGGGGGCCAGGTGAGCAGTACTTC. It yields the protein CASSLANRGPGEQYF.

The V call is TRBV27, the J call TRBJ1-4; a weak D match, TRBD1 (6 bases). Germline V gene data show CDR1 as MNHEY and CDR2 as SMNVEV (reference sequence). The CDR3 loop spans 12 amino acids. V gave up 9 bases and J gave up 2 bases, with 7 bases separating them. The CDR3 protein is CASQGTNEKLFF. The CDR3 DNA reads as TGTGCCAGTCAGGGGACTAATGAAAAACTGTTTTTT. Based on the CDR3 plus reference TRBV27 and TRBJ1-4, the full variable domain is EAQVTQNPRYLITVTGKKLTVTCSQNMNHEYMSWYRQDPGLGLRQIYYSMNVEVTDKGDVPEGYKVSRKEKRNFPLILESPSPNQTSLYFCASQGTNEKLFFGSGTQLSVL.

V usage is TRBV5-8 and J usage is TRBJ1-6, with 7 nucleotides matching TRBD1. With V trimmed by 2 bases and J by 10 bases, 6 bases remained unmatched. Germline CDR1 is SGHTS and CDR2 is YDEGEE. The CDR3 is made up of 14 amino acids. The CDR3 reads CASSFRQGRSPLHF. As DNA, the CDR3 is TGTGCCAGCAGCTTTAGACAGGGTAGGTCACCCCTCCACTTT.

This chain's CDR3 is CASSHEGGEQFF. CDR3 nucleotides: TGCGCCAGCAGCCACGAGGGGGGTGAGCAGTTCTTC. The chain uses TRBV4-1 and TRBJ2-1; D might be TRBD1 or TRBD2, each matching 6 bases. The CDR3 covers 12 residues. Trimming stripped 3 bases from V and 9 bases from J, with 9 bases between. CDR1 and CDR2 (germline): MGHRA, YSYEKL.

V gene TRBV10-3 combines with J gene TRBJ2-2, with TRBD2 matching 9 bases. Unmatched junction bases numbered 4, after V lost 7 bases and J lost 4 bases. This CDR3 is 14 amino acids long. Germline assignment: CDR1 ENHRY and CDR2 SYGVKD. CDR3 in amino acids: CAIKTTSGTGELFF. The CDR3 DNA follows: TGTGCCATCAAAACGACTAGCGGCACCGGGGAGCTGTTTTTT.